A selection of T cell receptor beta chains follows, all from one sample in a study of T cells after yellow fever vaccination. TCRdb ran MiXCR on the 5' RACE reads and lists one entry per CDR3 protein. The sample has a few hundred thousand distinct CDR3 sequences, approximately 12% seen once. The sample here was CD4+ T cells sorted from PBMCs, taken 15 days after the yellow fever booster vaccination. All receptors come from a man younger than 35 who received the YFV17D yellow fever vaccine. Each CDR3 is given with its conserved first and last residue. A D gene is named only where the DNA matches it firmly. For some rows the clone size is stated as once, few or many, or as a class when expanded; others skip it.

>TRBV30|NA|TRBJ1-1|NA
TGTGCCTGGAGGCTCCCGAACAGGTGGGACACTGAAGCTTTCTTT
CAWRLPNRWDTEAFF
>TRBV7-2|many|TRBJ2-2|NA
TGTGCCAGCAGCTTAGTGGCGGGAAGCGGCGGGGAGCTGTTTTTT
CASSLVAGSGGELFF
>TRBV7-9|few|TRBJ1-4|TRBD1
TGTGCCAGCAGCCGATTTAAGGGGGCTTCTAATGAAAAACTGTTTTTT
CASSRFKGASNEKLFF
>TRBV25-1|few|TRBJ2-3|NA
TGTGCCAGCAGTGAAATACACGCAGATACGCAGTATTTT
CASSEIHADTQYF
>TRBV6-1|NA|TRBJ1-2|TRBD1
TGTGCCAGCAGTGAAAGTGGAACAGGGGGCAAGTATGGCTACACCTTC
CASSESGTGGKYGYTF
>TRBV20-1|NA|TRBJ2-4|TRBD2
TGCAGTGCTCTATCTGGGTTTGGTAGCGGGGGGTCAGGAAACATTCAGTACTTC
CSALSGFGSGGSGNIQYF
>TRBV10-3|NA|TRBJ2-3|TRBD2
TGTGCCATCAGACGGACTAGCGGGGGAGGCACAGATACGCAGTATTTT
CAIRRTSGGGTDTQYF
>TRBV20-1|NA|TRBJ2-3|NA
TGCAGTGCTAGAGATTACAGGTCAGATACGCAGTATTTT
CSARDYRSDTQYF
>TRBV7-2|few|TRBJ2-2|NA
TGTGCCAGCAGCCCCCCCCCAGGCATGGTCGGGGAGCTGTTTTTT
CASSPPPGMVGELFF
>TRBV4-1|many|TRBJ1-2|NA
TGCGCCAGCAGCCGCGGGTGGGGCTCGAACTATGGCTACACCTTC
CASSRGWGSNYGYTF
>TRBV7-8|few|TRBJ1-2|NA
TGTGCCAGCAGCCGGGGGGCGCTTAGCGGTGGCTACACCTTC
CASSRGALSGGYTF
>TRBV28|few|TRBJ1-1|TRBD1
TGTGCCAGCAGTTCCTACACAGGGGGGTACACTGAAGCTTTCTTT
CASSSYTGGYTEAFF
>TRBV5-1|NA|TRBJ1-3|NA
TGCGCCAGCAGCCCTGTCGGGTTGGGAAACACCATATATTTT
CASSPVGLGNTIYF
>TRBV27|few|TRBJ2-1|NA
TGTGCCAGCAGAAGACTCCTTAGATCTTCTAGCTCCTACAATGAGCAGTTCTTC
CASRRLLRSSSSYNEQFF
>TRBV12-3/TRBV12-4|few|TRBJ2-1|TRBD1
TGTGCCAGCAGTTTAAGGACAGGGCAGTTCTTC
CASSLRTGQFF
>TRBV7-2|NA|TRBJ2-3|NA
TGTGCCAGCAGCTTAGTCAGAGATACGCAGTATTTT
CASSLVRDTQYF
>TRBV7-3|NA|TRBJ1-2|NA
TGTGCCAGCAGTGATGGGAGTGGGTATGGCTACACCTTC
CASSDGSGYGYTF
>TRBV5-1|few|TRBJ2-3|TRBD2
TGCGCCAGCAGTCCCGGGACTAGCGGGGTGGGAGATACGCAGTATTTT
CASSPGTSGVGDTQYF
>TRBV19|few|TRBJ2-2|NA
TGTGCCACCGCCCGGGGGGCAGGGGACACCGGGGAGCTGTTTTTT
CATARGAGDTGELFF
>TRBV5-1|many|TRBJ2-2|TRBD1
TGCGCCAGCAGCTGGAGGACAGGGCGCAATTTGGACACCGGGGAGCTGTTTTTT
CASSWRTGRNLDTGELFF
>TRBV18|NA|TRBJ2-3|NA
TGTGCCAGCTCACCACCGGGTGCAGGATCGGGCACAGATACGCAGTATTTT
CASSPPGAGSGTDTQYF
>TRBV7-8|few|TRBJ2-7|TRBD1
TGTGCCAGCAGCTTAGTTTTGACAGGGGTCTCCTACGAGCAGTACTTC
CASSLVLTGVSYEQYF
>TRBV4-3|NA|TRBJ1-2|TRBD1
TGCGCCAGCAGCCAAGAGCCGGGACAGGGGATCTATGGCTACACCTTC
CASSQEPGQGIYGYTF
>TRBV6-1|few|TRBJ1-5|NA
TGTGCCAGCAGTGAAAGGTTGGGGGGCAATCAGCCCCAGCATTTT
CASSERLGGNQPQHF
>TRBV7-6|NA|TRBJ2-3|TRBD2
TGTGCCAGCAGCCCCGGGGGGGCCCCAGATACGCAGTATTTT
CASSPGGAPDTQYF
>TRBV7-9|NA|TRBJ2-3|NA
TGTGCCAGCAGCTTAGGACCCATGGCGCTTCATACGCAGTATTTT
CASSLGPMALHTQYF
>TRBV10-3|NA|TRBJ2-1|NA
TGTGCCATCAAGGCCAGGGACTTGGAGAACAATGAGCAGTTCTTC
CAIKARDLENNEQFF